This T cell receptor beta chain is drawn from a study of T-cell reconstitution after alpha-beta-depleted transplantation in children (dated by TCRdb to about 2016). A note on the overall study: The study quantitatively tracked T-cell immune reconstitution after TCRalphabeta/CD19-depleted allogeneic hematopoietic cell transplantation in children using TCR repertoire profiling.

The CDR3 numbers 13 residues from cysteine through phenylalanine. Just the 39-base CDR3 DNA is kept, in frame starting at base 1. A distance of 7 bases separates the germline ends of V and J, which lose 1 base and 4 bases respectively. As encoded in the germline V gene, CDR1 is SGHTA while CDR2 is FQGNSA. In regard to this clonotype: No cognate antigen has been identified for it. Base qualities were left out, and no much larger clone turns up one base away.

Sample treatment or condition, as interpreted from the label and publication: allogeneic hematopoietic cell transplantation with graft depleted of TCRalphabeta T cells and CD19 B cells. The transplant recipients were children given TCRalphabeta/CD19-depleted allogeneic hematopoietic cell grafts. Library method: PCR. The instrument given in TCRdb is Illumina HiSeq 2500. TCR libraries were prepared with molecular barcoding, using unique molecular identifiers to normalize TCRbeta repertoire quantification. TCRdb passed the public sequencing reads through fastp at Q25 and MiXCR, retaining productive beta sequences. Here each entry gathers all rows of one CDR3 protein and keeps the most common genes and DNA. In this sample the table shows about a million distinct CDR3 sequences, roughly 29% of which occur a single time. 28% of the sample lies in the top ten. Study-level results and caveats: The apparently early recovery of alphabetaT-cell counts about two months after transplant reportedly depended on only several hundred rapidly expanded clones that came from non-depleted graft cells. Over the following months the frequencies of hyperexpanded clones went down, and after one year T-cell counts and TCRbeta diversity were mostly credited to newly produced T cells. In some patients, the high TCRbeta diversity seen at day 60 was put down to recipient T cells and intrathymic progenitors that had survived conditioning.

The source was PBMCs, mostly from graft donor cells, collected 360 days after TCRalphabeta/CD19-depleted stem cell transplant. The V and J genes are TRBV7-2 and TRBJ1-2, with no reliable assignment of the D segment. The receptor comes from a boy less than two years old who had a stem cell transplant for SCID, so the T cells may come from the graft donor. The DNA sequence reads TGTGCCAGCAGCTTAGTCAGAAGCTATGGCTACACCTTC. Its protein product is CASSLVRSYGYTF.